The 5 T cell receptor beta chains presented below share a single source sample, sequenced in a study of T cells after yellow fever vaccination. TCRdb re-called the 5' RACE reads through MiXCR, storing one row per CDR3 protein. Of a few hundred thousand distinct CDR3 sequences listed, around 6.8% were seen once; the top ten hold 15% to 20%. The specimen was PBMCs, collected about 41 days after the first yellow fever vaccination. These receptor sequences come from a man aged 18 to 29 who received the YFV17D yellow fever vaccine.

In this sample, this clonotype turned up a few times. V gene TRBV10-3 combines with J gene TRBJ1-2; 11 bases match TRBD1. Germline values: CDR1 ENHRY, CDR2 SYGVKD. The CDR3 length is 18 residues. With 6 bases clipped from V and 6 bases from J, the junction kept 18 bases outside the gene matches. Written as DNA, the CDR3 is TGTGCCATCAGAGACACCCCGGGGAGGACAGGGGGCTCGAATGGCTACACCTTC. Protein sequence: CAIRDTPGRTGGSNGYTF.

This clonotype was counted a few times. The chain employs TRBV4-1 and TRBJ2-5; TRBD1 matches at 10 bases. This CDR3 is built from 15 residues. With 4 bases clipped from V and 4 bases from J, the junction kept 6 bases outside the gene matches. Germline CDR1 is MGHRA and CDR2 is YSYEKL. The CDR3 is CASSRSRQGAETQYF. As DNA, the CDR3 is TGCGCCAGCAGCCGATCGCGACAGGGGGCAGAGACCCAGTACTTC.

This clonotype occurred many times. V is TRBV5-4 and J is TRBJ1-4; 7 bases fit TRBD1. The CDR3 is made up of 14 amino acids. With 4 bases clipped from V and 8 bases from J, the junction kept 8 bases outside the gene matches. Looked up from germline, CDR1 is SGHNT and CDR2 is YYREEE (reference sequence). As DNA, the CDR3 is TGTGCCAGCAGCGCCGGAGGGGGCGAAGAAAAACTGTTTTTT. Translating gives CASSAGGGEEKLFF. The full variable domain, its missing parts supplied by reference TRBV5-4 and TRBJ1-4, is ETGVTQSPTHLIKTRGQQVTLRCSSQSGHNTVSWYQQALGQGPQFIFQYYREEENGRGNFPPRFSGLQFPNYSSELNVNALELDDSALYLCASSAGGGEEKLFFGSGTQLSVL.

The table lists this clonotype with many counts. The chain carries TRBV5-1 and TRBJ2-5, with 13 positions matching TRBD2. The germline V gene encodes CDR1 SGHRS and CDR2 YFSETQ. With 1 base clipped from V and 5 bases from J, the junction kept 5 bases outside the gene matches. The CDR3 loop spans 16 amino acids. The CDR3 region is CASSLWTSGGVETQYF. Here the CDR3 DNA reads TGCGCCAGCAGCTTGTGGACTAGCGGGGGTGTGGAGACCCAGTACTTC.

V is TRBV12-3 or TRBV12-4 and J is TRBJ2-7; 8 nucleotides match TRBD1. The CDR3 is 16 residues long. V shed 6 bases and J 3 bases; nucleotides not matched to a gene: 13. CDR3 amino acids: CASRFLGTGPNYEQYF. CDR3 coding DNA: TGTGCCAGCAGGTTCCTCGGGACAGGACCTAACTACGAGCAGTACTTC.